The clone carrying this T cell receptor beta chain was detected ten times or more. Antigen unknown. The data belong to a study of human T cells and chemical hapten exposure. Unique molecular identifiers were attached to individual cDNA molecules during library preparation. Methods used by the authors: The number of TCRs in each sample had a median of approximately 96,000 and spanned about 23,224 to 690,600. TCRdb passed the RACE reads through MiXCR, listing each CDR3 protein once. The V and J calls reflect TCRdb's pipeline rather than the authors' work. The table lists about 37,000 distinct CDR3 sequences, about 5.5% of them singletons. Time point noted: healthy volunteer bleed at 6 weeks. Unfractionated whole blood was the source of the extracted total RNA. Study findings and constraints: TCRs at high frequency, those above 1 in 1000, did not change with DPC sensitization.

The CDR3 contains 15 residues. The V gene end was trimmed by 4 bases and the J gene end by 3 bases; junction bases not matched to a gene: 6. Sequenced sample: whole blood. The receptor was isolated from a human donor in good health. Some clones in this sample may be carry-over from other donors' samples. The chain links TRBV12-3 or TRBV12-4 to TRBJ2-7; 10 bases align to TRBD1. CDR3 sequence (DNA): TGTGCCAGCAGTTCCCGGGACAGGGGAGGCTACGAGCAGTACTTC. Residues: CASSSRDRGGYEQYF.